These 10 T cell receptor beta chains were all obtained from the same sample, sequenced in a study of Tregs in tolerant kidney transplant recipients. Some clones are missing from TCRdb's copy, which holds only in-frame ones; the method was immunoSEQ multiplex PCR. In the table there are 60,000 or so clones, 80% to 90% of which are singletons. The sequenced sample was Tregs from blood, obtained before the transplant. All receptors derive from a human donor who received a combined kidney and bone marrow transplant.

The chain links TRBV28 to TRBJ2-3; the D gene is possibly TRBD2 (7 bases). Germline-derived CDR1 and CDR2 are MDHEN and SYDVKM. This CDR3 has 16 amino acids. Deletions cut 2 bases from V and 5 bases from J, with 17 bases between. The CDR3 loop reads CASSLDPGGLVDTQYF. The CDR3, as DNA: TGTGCCAGCAGTTTAGATCCCGGGGGGCTGGTAGATACGCAGTATTTT. Variable domain in full (rest from reference TRBV28 and TRBJ2-3): DVKVTQSSRYLVKRTGEKVFLECVQDMDHENMFWYRQDPGLGLRLIYFSYDVKMKEKGDIPEGYSVSREKKERFSLILESASTNQTSMYLCASSLDPGGLVDTQYFGPGTRLTVL.

About this clone: In the same sample, other DNA sequences code for this CDR3. CDR3 nucleotide sequence: TGTGCCAGCAGCTTAGCCTGGGGTGGGGAGCAGTTCTTC. Its translation is CASSLAWGGEQFF. This chain uses TRBV7-6 with TRBJ2-1; D gene ambiguous. This CDR3 region has 13 residues. Trimming removed 0 bases at V and 10 bases at J, with 10 bases between. Germline loops: CDR1 SGHVS, CDR2 FNYEAQ.

V gene TRBV5-4 combines with J gene TRBJ1-1; D possibly corresponds to TRBD1 (5 bases). This CDR3 is built from 14 residues. From germline, CDR1 is SGHNT and CDR2 YYREEE (reference sequence). V was cut by 4 bases and J by 4 bases, with 14 bases left in between. The CDR3 loop reads CASSRAGRGTEAFF. Here the CDR3 DNA reads TGTGCCAGCAGCCGGGCCGGGAGGGGCACTGAAGCTTTCTTT.

The chain carries TRBV6-6 and TRBJ2-7; TRBD2 is a possible D gene (5 bases). V was trimmed by 5 bases and J by 0 bases, leaving 11 bases between them. This CDR3 region has 14 residues. Germline CDR1 and CDR2: MNHNY and SVGAGI (reference sequence). This chain's CDR3 is CASSGAVSSYEQYF. CDR3 DNA sequence: TGTGCCAGCAGTGGAGCGGTTAGCTCCTACGAGCAGTACTTC.

The chain recombines TRBV5-1 with TRBJ2-1; D is undetermined. The CDR3 length is 14 residues. Germline CDR1 reads SGHRS; CDR2 reads YFSETQ. V lost 0 bases to trimming and J lost 6 bases, with 10 bases between them. The CDR3 here is CASSLAQVINEQFF. As DNA, the CDR3 is TGCGCCAGCAGCTTGGCACAAGTAATCAATGAGCAGTTCTTC.

The gene calls are TRBV5-1 and TRBJ1-2; 9 nucleotides line up with TRBD1. J was trimmed by 4 bases and V by 0 bases; bases with no gene match: 4. Per germline, CDR1 SGHRS and CDR2 YFSETQ. The CDR3 has 15 amino acids. This chain's CDR3 is CASSLGDREVYGYTF. CDR3 DNA sequence: TGCGCCAGCAGCTTGGGGGACAGGGAGGTCTATGGCTACACCTTC.

The chain has TRBV28 and TRBJ2-7; D ambiguous. Germline V CDR1 and CDR2: MDHEN, SYDVKM. This CDR3 spans 14 amino acids. Trimming removed 8 bases at V and 0 bases at J, with 14 bases between. CDR3 coding DNA: TGTGCCAGCGCCGGGCCTCAGAGCTCCTACGAGCAGTACTTC. This translates into CASAGPQSSYEQYF.

V and J are TRBV7-2 and TRBJ2-3; 11 bases are a match to TRBD2. Germline-derived CDR1 and CDR2 are SGHTA and FQGNSA. The ends lost 1 base at V and 4 bases at J; junction bases unmatched: 7. The CDR3 is made up of 17 amino acids. The chain's CDR3 is CASSLEPSGGWSDTQYF. In DNA form, the CDR3 reads TGTGCCAGCAGCTTAGAGCCTAGCGGGGGGTGGTCAGATACGCAGTATTTT.

The rearrangement joins TRBV9 to TRBJ2-7; D tentatively reads TRBD1 or TRBD2 (5 bases each). Germline CDR1 and CDR2: SGDLS and YYNGEE. CDR3 length equals 15 residues. With 4 bases removed from V and 5 bases from J, the gap between germline ends came to 19 bases. CDR3 protein: CASSPLGRRGDEQYF. CDR3 DNA: TGTGCCAGCAGCCCCTTAGGGCGTAGAGGGGACGAGCAGTACTTC.

V is TRBV11-1 and J is TRBJ2-5, with TRBD2 identical over 8 bases. There are 15 residues in the CDR3. V lost 5 bases, J lost 7 bases, and 12 bases stayed unmatched. Per germline, CDR1 SGHAT and CDR2 FQDESV (reference sequence). CDR3 sequence (DNA): TGTGCCAGCAGCCAAGCCCGGGGGGGGGTTGGGACCCAGTACTTC. It is translated as CASSQARGGVGTQYF.